The sequence of this T cell receptor (beta chain) was determined in a study of blood T cells in healthy people across ages. Study-level points and caveats: A roughly linear fall in TCR beta diversity per million T cells was seen with increasing age.

The use of a sample-barcoded 5' primer and a J-beta primer mix characterized a second PCR of roughly 7 to 11 cycles. TCRdb redid the calling of the 5' RACE reads with MiXCR, one entry per CDR3 protein. The sample consists of just over 1 million distinct CDR3 sequences, roughly 45% of them appearing once. Notes on this clonotype: The antigen is unknown.

This CDR3 has 14 residues. V lost 4 bases to trimming and J lost 8 bases, with 15 bases between them. Germline values: CDR1 SGHNT, CDR2 YENEEA. The sequence was collected from a woman aged 55-69 years in good health. This chain uses TRBV11-3 with TRBJ2-1; D is possibly TRBD1 (5 bases). Sequences were obtained from blood. The CDR3 coding sequence is TGTGCCAGCAGCTGGATGAGTACAGGCGATGAGCAGTTCTTC. Translation: CASSWMSTGDEQFF.